Below, 22 T cell receptor beta chains from the same sample are listed, as sequenced in a study of CD8 T cells in ankylosing spondylitis. Study-level points and caveats: There was a TCR beta motif, made of several highly homologous variants, that appeared characteristic of ankylosing spondylitis blood.

A single record per CDR3 protein comes from TCRdb applying MiXCR to the 5' RACE reads. Among hundreds of thousands of distinct CDR3 sequences listed, 10% to 15% were seen once. The antigens of these receptors remain unknown. Sequencing was done on a sample of blood, either unsorted or a sorted T cell fraction (not recorded which). These receptors were taken from a male donor with ankylosing spondylitis.

This clonotype was recorded many times. J is TRBJ2-1 and V is TRBV6-5; no clear D gene. CDR1 is MNHEY, CDR2 SVGAGI, per germline. There are 14 residues in the CDR3. V was pared by 3 bases and J by 0 bases, with 6 bases between. The CDR3 coding sequence is TGTGCCAGCAGTTATGGTAGCTCCTACAATGAGCAGTTCTTC. As protein: CASSYGSSYNEQFF.

This clonotype was detected many times. This chain links TRBV6-5 with TRBJ1-3, with D uncertain. Trimming left V 7 bases short and J 0 bases short, with 4 bases between. The CDR3 is made up of 12 amino acids. CDR1 and CDR2 (germline): MNHEY, SVGAGI. The CDR3 DNA sequence: TGTGCCAGCAAGAGCTCTGGAAACACCATATATTTT. Translating it yields CASKSSGNTIYF.

This clonotype has just a few counts. The V gene is TRBV6-2 or TRBV6-3, the J gene TRBJ2-3, with TRBD2 matching over 11 bases. CDR1 is MNHEY and CDR2 is SVGEGT in the germline V gene. This CDR3 is built from 16 residues. V lost 4 bases, J lost 0 bases, and 3 bases stayed unmatched. The CDR3 here is CASSWRLAGSTDTQYF. The CDR3 region has the DNA TGTGCCAGCAGTTGGCGACTAGCGGGGAGCACAGATACGCAGTATTTT.

This clonotype occurred many times. This chain links TRBV20-1 with TRBJ2-7; D is undetermined. The germline V gene encodes CDR1 DFQATT and CDR2 SNEGSKA (reference sequence). The V gene lost 0 bases and the J gene lost 2 bases, with 8 bases spanning the gap. CDR3 length: 13 amino acids. In nucleotides, the CDR3 is TGCAGTGCTAGAGAGGGCACCACCTACGAGCAGTACTTC. Translating gives CSAREGTTYEQYF.

In its sample, this clonotype was seen a few times. The chain recombines TRBV15 with TRBJ2-1; tentatively, D is TRBD1 (6 bases). Germline V gives CDR1 LNHNV, CDR2 YYDKDF (reference sequence). The CDR3 runs 14 residues. V dropped 1 base and J dropped 6 bases, with 10 bases sitting between them. The CDR3 loop reads CATSRGQAVNEQFF. DNA of the CDR3: TGTGCCACCAGCAGAGGACAGGCGGTCAATGAGCAGTTCTTC.

In its sample, this clonotype was seen a few times. V is TRBV5-1 and J is TRBJ2-7, with a tentative D call TRBD1 (5 bases). The germline gives CDR1 SGHRS, CDR2 YFSETQ. Between the trimmed V and J ends, which lost 2 bases and 5 bases, there was a span of 11 bases. This CDR3 region has 13 residues. This chain's CDR3 is CASSFPQGNEQYF. CDR3 DNA sequence: TGCGCCAGCAGCTTTCCGCAGGGTAACGAGCAGTACTTC.

This clonotype was seen a few times. CDR3 region: CASSQGGDLWGGETQYF. The CDR3 DNA follows: TGCGCCAGCAGCCAAGGGGGAGACCTCTGGGGAGGGGAGACCCAGTACTTC. The chain combines TRBV4-3 with TRBJ2-5; 7 bases align to TRBD2. After removal of 1 base from V and 5 bases from J, the junction contained 13 bases not matched to a gene. The CDR3 runs to 17 residues. Germline loops: CDR1 LGHNA, CDR2 YSLEER.

The sample holds many counts of this clonotype. The chain joins TRBV20-1 to TRBJ1-1; possibly TRBD1 for D (6 bases). Looked up from germline, CDR1 is DFQATT and CDR2 is SNEGSKA (reference sequence). Trimming pared 3 bases from V and 10 bases from J, leaving 15 bases between. The CDR3 runs to 12 residues. The CDR3 loop is CSASRRGGRAFF. The CDR3 DNA follows: TGCAGTGCTAGTCGGAGGGGGGGAAGAGCTTTCTTT.

J is TRBJ2-2 and V is TRBV5-1; D possibly matches TRBD1 or TRBD2 (5 bases each). CDR3 length: 16 residues. V was clipped by 1 base and J by 1 base, with 11 bases between them. In germline, CDR1 is SGHRS, CDR2 YFSETQ. The CDR3 protein is CASSLMGRKNTGELFF. The CDR3 DNA reads TGCGCCAGCAGCTTGATGGGACGGAAGAACACCGGGGAGCTGTTTTTT.

This clonotype was seen a single time. CDR3 region: CASSQTSGRGNEQFF. CDR3 nucleotides: TGTGCCAGCAGCCAGACTAGCGGGAGGGGTAATGAGCAGTTCTTC. The rearrangement links TRBV7-6 to TRBJ2-1; 14 nucleotides match TRBD2. The V gene end was trimmed by 5 bases and the J gene end by 7 bases; junction bases not matched to a gene: 4. CDR3 length: 15 residues. Germline CDR1 reads SGHVS; CDR2 reads FNYEAQ.

The chain joins TRBV4-3 to TRBJ2-3; either TRBD1 or TRBD2 may fit D (5 bases each). Trimming cost V 2 bases and J 8 bases, with 20 bases left between them. The length of the CDR3 is 16 residues. Germline CDR1 reads LGHNA; CDR2 reads YSLEER. In DNA form, the CDR3 reads TGCGCCAGCAGCCAAACAGGAGGCCCCGGTTTGGTTACGCAGTATTTT. As protein: CASSQTGGPGLVTQYF.

The J gene is TRBJ2-7, the V gene TRBV6-5, with 10 bases lining up with TRBD2. V was clipped by 2 bases and J by 3 bases; unmatched bases: 4. CDR3 length equals 15 residues. Germline-derived CDR1 and CDR2 are MNHEY and SVGAGI. The CDR3 loop is CASSYGTSDFYEQYF. The CDR3 DNA reads TGTGCCAGCAGTTACGGGACTAGCGATTTCTACGAGCAGTACTTC.

In its sample, this clonotype was seen a few times. V and J are TRBV9 and TRBJ2-1; D call uncertain. V gave up 3 bases and J gave up 7 bases, with 17 bases separating them. This CDR3 comprises 15 residues. The germline V gene has CDR1 SGDLS and CDR2 YYNGEE. CDR3 region: CASSEGPHPNNEQFF. The CDR3 DNA sequence: TGTGCCAGCAGCGAGGGCCCCCACCCCAATAATGAGCAGTTCTTC.

This clonotype was detected only a few times. The chain uses TRBV28 and TRBJ1-2; possible D gene TRBD1, 5 bases. Trimming removed 6 bases from V and 4 bases from J, with 15 bases in between. This CDR3 contains 14 residues. Germline V gene sequence: CDR1 MDHEN, CDR2 SYDVKM. CDR3 bases: TGTGCCAGCAGCAAAACGGGACGGCTCTATGGCTACACCTTC. This sequence encodes CASSKTGRLYGYTF.

This clonotype was picked up many times. This rearrangement joins TRBV20-1 to TRBJ1-5; TRBD1 matches at 9 bases. Germline V lookup: CDR1 DFQATT, CDR2 SNEGSKA (reference sequence). Trimming cost V 2 bases and J 4 bases; bases outside gene matches: 12. The length of the CDR3 is 17 residues. The CDR3 loop reads CSARPPGQGPGNQPQHF. In DNA, the CDR3 is TGCAGTGCTAGACCCCCGGGACAGGGCCCTGGGAATCAGCCCCAGCATTTT.

This clonotype has just a few counts. One end of the junction fails to match germline, which may point to a read error. This chain uses TRBV6-1 with TRBJ2-6, with TRBD1 matching over 10 bases. Germline CDR1 reads MNHNS; CDR2 reads SASEGT. CDR3 length equals 18 residues. The CDR3 loop is CASRDPGTGVSRANVLTF. The CDR3 bases are TGTGCCAGCAGAGACCCAGGGACAGGGGTCTCTCGGGCCAACGTCCTGACTTTC.

This clonotype came up a few times. The CDR3 DNA reads TGCAGTGCTAGAGATGGGAGGGGACTGAACACTGAAGCTTTCTTT. This gives the protein CSARDGRGLNTEAFF. J is TRBJ1-1 and V is TRBV20-1; a possible D gene is TRBD1 (5 bases). Trimming shortened V by 0 bases and J by 0 bases, and 11 bases separated the two germline ends. This CDR3 has 15 amino acids. Germline CDR1 DFQATT, CDR2 SNEGSKA (reference sequence).

The DNA for the CDR3 is TGCAGTGCTAGAGTCATTAGCGGGGTCTCCTACAATGAGCAGTTCTTC. This gives the protein CSARVISGVSYNEQFF. The chain combines TRBV20-1 with TRBJ2-1, with TRBD2 matching over 8 bases. CDR1 is DFQATT, CDR2 SNEGSKA, per germline (reference sequence). Trimming took 1 base from V and 0 from J; bases not matched to a gene: 5. The length of the CDR3 is 16 residues.

This clonotype was detected a few times. V usage is TRBV5-1 and J usage is TRBJ2-2; D is possibly TRBD1 (6 bases). The CDR3 loop spans 16 amino acids. Germline V gene sequence: CDR1 SGHRS, CDR2 YFSETQ. Trimming left V 1 base short and J 7 bases short, with 17 bases between. For the CDR3, the DNA is TGCGCCAGCAGCTTGTTCGCGTTCAGGGGAAGCGGGGAGCTGTTTTTT. It specifies CASSLFAFRGSGELFF.

The chain employs TRBV7-6 and TRBJ2-1, with TRBD2 matching over 8 bases. Per the germline V gene, CDR1 is SGHVS and CDR2 is FNYEAQ. CDR3 length: 12 amino acids. Losses at the gene ends were 5 bases for V and 15 bases for J; bases not matched to a gene: 9. CDR3 amino acids: CASSRGEGLVFF. CDR3 DNA sequence: TGTGCCAGCAGCCGAGGAGAGGGACTAGTGTTCTTC.

The DNA of the CDR3 is TGTGCCAGTAGGGCCAACTACGAGCAGTACTTC. Protein sequence: CASRANYEQYF. V and J are TRBV2 and TRBJ2-7; no reliable D call. V was trimmed by 9 bases and J by 3 bases, leaving 9 bases between them. The CDR3 loop spans 11 amino acids. In germline, CDR1 is SNHLY, CDR2 FYNNEI.

This clonotype was detected only once. One end of the junction does not line up with germline, which may come from a read error. The chain is built from TRBV5-1 and TRBJ1-1, with TRBD1 identical over 7 bases. Germline-derived CDR1 and CDR2 are SGHRS and YFSETQ. The CDR3 consists of 14 residues. DNA of the CDR3: TGCGCCAGCAGATTGGGACAGACGAACACTGAAGCTTTCTTT. Its protein is CASRLGQTNTEAFF.